Each of the 28 T cell receptor beta chains below was sequenced from the same sample in a study of cytomegalovirus exposure and HLA in healthy donors. The PCR had 60 Vbeta and 13 Jbeta primers. TCRdb's table, derived via immunoSEQ multiplex PCR, lists solely in-frame clones and lacks some. The repertoire consists of a few hundred thousand clones, with 70% to 90% occurring once and the leading ten covering less than 8.5%. The sequenced sample was PBMCs. These receptors were obtained from a woman aged 55-70 years in good health and CMV-seropositive.

This rearrangement joins TRBV7-2 to TRBJ2-2, with unresolved D. Germline loops: CDR1 SGHTA, CDR2 FQGNSA. The CDR3 is 15 residues long. V shed 3 bases and J shed 5 bases, with 13 bases lying between them. This CDR3 is CASSLSLGPTGELFF. As DNA, the CDR3 is TGTGCCAGCAGCTTGTCCCTAGGCCCTACCGGGGAGCTGTTTTTT.

The chain is built from TRBV5-1 and TRBJ1-1, with D perhaps matching TRBD1 (6 bases). Germline V lookup: CDR1 SGHRS, CDR2 YFSETQ. The length of the CDR3 is 13 residues. V shed 0 bases and J shed 8 bases, with 11 bases lying between them. The CDR3 nucleotides read TGCGCCAGCAGCTTGGAGGGGGGGCGAGAAGCTTTCTTT. Translation: CASSLEGGREAFF.

The V and J genes are TRBV5-1 and TRBJ2-3; a weak D match, TRBD2 (6 bases). This CDR3 contains 15 residues. Deletions cut 3 bases from V and 2 bases from J, with 13 bases between. Germline assignment: CDR1 SGHRS and CDR2 YFSETQ. The CDR3, as DNA: TGCGCCAGCAGCTCACGACTAGGGCCCACAGATACGCAGTATTTT. Amino acid sequence: CASSSRLGPTDTQYF.

This chain joins TRBV2 and TRBJ1-2; D gene uncertain. Germline V lookup: CDR1 SNHLY, CDR2 FYNNEI. The CDR3 extends over 14 amino acids. Trimming stripped 4 bases from V and 4 bases from J, with 13 bases between. CDR3 DNA sequence: TGTGCCAGCAGTGTTGCTTTAGTATCCTATGGCTACACCTTC. Protein sequence: CASSVALVSYGYTF.

This clone was recorded a few times. The V call is TRBV9, the J call TRBJ1-1, with a possible D match to TRBD1 (5 bases). V was cut by 1 base and J by 4 bases, with 8 bases left in between. This CDR3 is 13 amino acids long. Per germline, CDR1 SGDLS and CDR2 YYNGEE. The CDR3 DNA follows: TGTGCCAGCAGCGTACGGGGGGGCACTGAAGCTTTCTTT. Translating gives CASSVRGGTEAFF. The full variable domain, rest sourced from reference TRBV9 and TRBJ1-1, is DSGVTQTPKHLITATGQRVTLRCSPRSGDLSVYWYQQSLDQGLQFLIQYYNGEERAKGNILERFSAQQFPDLHSELNLSSLELGDSALYFCASSVRGGTEAFFGQGTRLTVV.

The chain couples TRBV27 to TRBJ2-3; unclear D gene. Germline CDR1 is MNHEY and CDR2 is SMNVEV (reference sequence). The V gene lost 1 base and the J gene lost 4 bases, with 3 bases spanning the gap. The length of the CDR3 is 12 residues. This CDR3 is CASSLFADTQYF. CDR3 nucleotides: TGTGCCAGCAGTTTATTCGCAGATACGCAGTATTTT.

This chain connects TRBV13 to TRBJ1-2; 9 bases agree with TRBD1. V trimming: 4 bases; J trimming: 8 bases; junction bases outside the gene matches: 17. CDR3 length: 17 amino acids. Germline CDR1 reads PRHDT; CDR2 reads FYEKMQ (reference sequence). CDR3 bases: TGTGCCAGCAGCTCCTCGATACTAAGGACAGGGGCGGGAGGCTACACCTTC. Protein: CASSSSILRTGAGGYTF. The full variable domain, rest sourced from reference TRBV13 and TRBJ1-2, is AAGVIQSPRHLIKEKRETATLKCYPIPRHDTVYWYQQGPGQDPQFLISFYEKMQSDKGSIPDRFSAQQFSDYHSELNMSSLELGDSALYFCASSSSILRTGAGGYTFGSGTRLTVV.

J is TRBJ2-1 and V is TRBV2, with D tentatively TRBD2 (5 bases). The CDR3 extends over 15 amino acids. V lost 2 bases to trimming and J lost 2 bases, with 10 bases between them. CDR1 and CDR2 from the germline V gene are SNHLY and FYNNEI. The CDR3 region is CASSESSGTYNEQFF. In DNA form, the CDR3 reads TGTGCCAGCAGTGAATCGAGCGGAACCTACAATGAGCAGTTCTTC.

This clone was observed a few times. The CDR3 sequence: CASGTGGTEAFF. As DNA, the CDR3 is TGTGCCAGCGGGACAGGGGGCACTGAAGCTTTCTTT. The V gene is TRBV10-3, the J gene TRBJ1-1, with TRBD1 matching 11 bases. V lost 10 bases, J lost 4 bases, and 2 bases stayed unmatched. The CDR3 covers 12 residues. Germline V gene data show CDR1 as ENHRY and CDR2 as SYGVKD.

This chain joins TRBV25-1 and TRBJ2-7, with a possible D match to TRBD2 (7 bases). Germline V gene lookup returns CDR1 MGHDK and CDR2 SYGVNS. V gave up 6 bases and J gave up 9 bases, with 21 bases separating them. The CDR3 spans 14 residues. In DNA, the CDR3 is TGTGCCAGCAGCACTAGGGGGGGATACGCGGGGCAGTACTTC. Translation: CASSTRGGYAGQYF.

The V and J genes are TRBV19 and TRBJ2-1; 8 bases fit TRBD1. J was trimmed by 9 bases and V by 3 bases; bases with no gene match: 28. CDR1 LNHDA and CDR2 SQIVND come from the germline V gene (reference sequence). The CDR3 sequence is 21 residues long. CDR3 DNA: TGTGCCAGTAGTATTATGGGTTTTTGGGGTACCCGACAGGGGCGGTCCGGTGAGCAGTTCTTC. Amino acids: CASSIMGFWGTRQGRSGEQFF.

This clone was recorded a few times. V and J are TRBV29-1 and TRBJ2-7; TRBD1 matches at 7 bases. CDR1 is SQVTM, CDR2 ANQGSEA, per germline. The CDR3 has 14 amino acids. The J segment lost 3 bases and the V segment lost 7 bases, leaving 12 bases of the junction unmatched. CDR3 loop: CSARQGNFLYEQYF. CDR3 DNA sequence: TGCAGCGCTAGACAGGGCAATTTCCTCTACGAGCAGTACTTC.

V is TRBV5-1 and J is TRBJ2-4, with D possibly matching TRBD1 (6 bases). Trimming cost V 7 bases and J 7 bases, with 15 bases left between them. Looked up from germline, CDR1 is SGHRS and CDR2 is YFSETQ. The CDR3 totals 13 residues. In DNA form, the CDR3 reads TGCGCCAGCCGACCGACTCAGGGGAACATTCAGTACTTC. As protein: CASRPTQGNIQYF.

This rearrangement joins TRBV28 to TRBJ1-2; TRBD1 aligns across 10 bases. This CDR3 contains 16 residues. Germline-derived CDR1 and CDR2 are MDHEN and SYDVKM. J lost 4 bases, V lost 5 bases, and 10 bases had no gene match. CDR3 sequence: CASSLEPTGGSYGYTF. Written as DNA, the CDR3 is TGTGCCAGCAGTCTCGAACCGACAGGGGGCAGCTATGGCTACACCTTC.

The chain recombines TRBV15 with TRBJ1-2; tentative D call: TRBD1 (5 bases). Trimming cost V 0 bases and J 6 bases, with 20 bases left between them. The CDR3 contains 17 residues. Per germline, CDR1 LNHNV and CDR2 YYDKDF (reference sequence). The CDR3 loop reads CATSRDPYSGIRDGYTF. The CDR3 DNA follows: TGTGCCACCAGCAGAGATCCCTATTCAGGGATAAGGGATGGCTACACCTTC.

This chain links TRBV7-9 with TRBJ2-1, with 7 bases matching TRBD1. This CDR3 comprises 14 residues. Germline V lookup: CDR1 SEHNR, CDR2 FQNEAQ (reference sequence). Trimming removed 5 bases from V and 4 bases from J; junction bases left unmatched: 5. The CDR3 DNA sequence: TGTGCCAGCAGCGTCCGGGACAGATACAATGAGCAGTTCTTC. It codes for CASSVRDRYNEQFF.

In this sample, this clone turned up a few times. No DNA is shown, since the ends of the CDR3 on it are uncertain; the CDR3 is the one TCRdb lists. The rearrangement joins TRBV21-1 to TRBJ2-3; the table's D call of TRBD2 was not tested on the DNA. TRBV21-1 is designated a pseudogene. The CDR3 spans 19 residues, counting both ends. Here the CDR3 reads CASSKRRAPPYRCTDTQYF.

This clone was observed a few times. The chain links TRBV10-3 to TRBJ1-6; D possibly corresponds to TRBD1 (6 bases). The CDR3 runs to 17 residues. Trimming left V 4 bases short and J 2 bases short, with 15 bases between. Germline-derived CDR1 and CDR2 are ENHRY and SYGVKD. For the CDR3, the DNA is TGTGCCATCAGTGGTCAGGGACATCAGACCTATAATTCACCCCTCCACTTT. Protein product: CAISGQGHQTYNSPLHF.

CDR3 in DNA: TGTGCCAGCAGTTTATACGGGCGGGGCACTGAAGCTTTCTTT. Residues: CASSLYGRGTEAFF. The chain carries TRBV28 and TRBJ1-1; D gene unclear. Looked up from germline, CDR1 is MDHEN and CDR2 is SYDVKM. This CDR3 spans 14 amino acids. V was cut by 1 base and J by 4 bases, with 10 bases left in between.

V is TRBV7-6 and J is TRBJ2-7, with 8 bases fitting TRBD2. Per germline, CDR1 SGHVS and CDR2 FNYEAQ. The CDR3 extends over 16 amino acids. J gave up 0 bases and V 4 bases, and 8 bases lay outside the gene matches. This CDR3 reads CASSSGRGLGSYEQYF. For the CDR3, the DNA is TGTGCCAGCAGCTCCGGGAGGGGCCTAGGCTCCTACGAGCAGTACTTC.

V gene TRBV7-9 combines with J gene TRBJ2-1, with D unclear. Germline CDR1 is SEHNR and CDR2 is FQNEAQ (reference sequence). The V and J ends lost 1 base and 9 bases respectively, with 10 bases between them. The CDR3 sequence is 13 residues long. CDR3 loop: CASSLVTRGEQFF. Here the CDR3 DNA reads TGTGCCAGCAGCTTAGTAACTCGAGGTGAGCAGTTCTTC.

The chain combines TRBV11-2 with TRBJ2-7; D possibly corresponds to TRBD1 (6 bases). This CDR3 region has 15 residues. The ends were cut back, 5 bases at V and 3 bases at J, with 17 bases in the middle. Germline CDR1 is SGHAT and CDR2 is FQNNGV. CDR3 protein: CASSGRGAGFYEQYF. CDR3 in DNA: TGTGCCAGCAGCGGCAGGGGCGCAGGGTTCTACGAGCAGTACTTC.

This chain joins TRBV28 and TRBJ2-7; 7 nucleotides line up with TRBD2. Germline loops: CDR1 MDHEN, CDR2 SYDVKM. J was trimmed by 0 bases and V by 1 base; bases with no gene match: 9. This CDR3 spans 17 amino acids. CDR3 amino acids: CASSLSLRAGISYEQYF. The CDR3, as DNA: TGTGCCAGCAGTTTATCGTTGCGAGCGGGAATCTCCTACGAGCAGTACTTC.

The chain uses TRBV11-3 and TRBJ2-1; 10 bases fit TRBD2. The CDR3 loop spans 15 amino acids. Per the germline V gene, CDR1 is SGHNT and CDR2 is YENEEA. Losses at the gene ends were 6 bases for V and 5 bases for J; bases not matched to a gene: 7. In DNA form, the CDR3 reads TGTGCCAGCAGTAAGCTAGCGGGAGCGAACAATGAGCAGTTCTTC. This sequence encodes CASSKLAGANNEQFF.

The chain joins TRBV25-1 to TRBJ1-1; D ambiguous. This CDR3 comprises 13 residues. V was trimmed by 6 bases and J by 4 bases, leaving 12 bases between them. Germline V gene sequence: CDR1 MGHDK, CDR2 SYGVNS. CDR3 region: CASRGPRGTEAFF. CDR3 bases: TGTGCCAGCAGAGGACCGCGGGGCACTGAAGCTTTCTTT.

The chain joins TRBV19 to TRBJ1-5, with 11 nucleotides matching TRBD1. The CDR3 is made up of 16 amino acids. V gave up 4 bases and J gave up 4 bases; unmatched junction bases: 6. CDR1 and CDR2 from the germline V gene are LNHDA and SQIVND (reference sequence). CDR3 coding DNA: TGTGCCAGTAGTACCCGGGACAGGGGGTTAAATCAGCCCCAGCATTTT. Encoded protein: CASSTRDRGLNQPQHF.

Only one count was recorded for this clone. The V and J genes are TRBV6-1 and TRBJ2-2, with 12 bases that match TRBD2. The CDR3 runs to 18 residues. Trimming took 4 bases from V and 6 from J; bases not matched to a gene: 12. The germline gives CDR1 MNHNS, CDR2 SASEGT. The CDR3 coding sequence is TGTGCCAGCAGTGCTTACTGGCTAGCGGGAGGGGTTGCCGGGGAGCTGTTTTTT. Translation: CASSAYWLAGGVAGELFF.

This rearrangement joins TRBV4-1 to TRBJ1-5, with 9 bases that match TRBD1. V was clipped by 5 bases and J by 7 bases; unmatched bases: 9. This CDR3 contains 15 residues. The germline V gene has CDR1 MGHRA and CDR2 YSYEKL. DNA for the CDR3: TGCGCCAGCAGCGATCCGGGACAGGGATACCAGCCCCAGCATTTT. Its translation: CASSDPGQGYQPQHF.